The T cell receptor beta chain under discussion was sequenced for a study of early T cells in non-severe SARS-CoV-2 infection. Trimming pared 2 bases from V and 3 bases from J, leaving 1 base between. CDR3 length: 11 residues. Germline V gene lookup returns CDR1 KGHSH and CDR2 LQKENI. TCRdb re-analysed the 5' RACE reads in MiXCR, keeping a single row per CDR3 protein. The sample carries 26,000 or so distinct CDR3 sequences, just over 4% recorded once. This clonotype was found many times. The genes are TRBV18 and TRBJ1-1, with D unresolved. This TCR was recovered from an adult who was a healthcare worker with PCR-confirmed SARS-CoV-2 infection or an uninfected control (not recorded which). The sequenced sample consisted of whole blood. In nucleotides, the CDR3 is TGTGCCAGCTCACCAGACACTGAAGCTTTCTTT. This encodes CASSPDTEAFF.